Reported below is one T cell receptor beta chain. Antigen unknown. The data were obtained in a study of cytomegalovirus exposure and HLA in healthy donors. The CDR3 covers 13 residues. Per germline, CDR1 MNHNY and CDR2 SVGAGI (reference sequence). Trimming shortened V by 0 bases and J by 8 bases, and 8 bases separated the two germline ends. General study points: Reportedly, TCR beta sequences accurately predicted HLA-A and HLA-B alleles in most subjects.

The PCR employed 60 Vbeta primers together with 13 Jbeta primers. Data came from immunoSEQ multiplex PCR; TCRdb stores just in-frame clones and leaves some out. The sample includes approximately 90,000 clones, 85% seen only once; the top ten take approximately 7.4%. The specimen sequenced was PBMCs. This sequence originates from a man aged 40-50 years in good health and CMV-seropositive. The chain recombines TRBV6-6 with TRBJ1-5; D call uncertain. The CDR3 loop is CASSYSLGEPQHF. CDR3 nucleotides: TGTGCCAGCAGTTACTCACTGGGAGAGCCCCAGCATTTT.